This T cell receptor (beta chain) was retrieved from a study of early T cells in non-severe SARS-CoV-2 infection. Individual cDNA molecules received unique molecular identifiers. From the 5' RACE reads, TCRdb called clonotypes with MiXCR, one entry per CDR3 protein. The sample records roughly 90,000 distinct CDR3 sequences, approximately 15% being singletons. This CDR3 region has 13 residues. The trim removed 5 bases at V and 10 bases at J, leaving 6 bases unmatched. Germline V lookup: CDR1 SGHAT, CDR2 FQNNGV. The sequence derives from an adult who was a healthcare worker with PCR-confirmed SARS-CoV-2 infection or an uninfected control (not recorded which). Specimen: whole blood. This chain uses TRBV11-2 with TRBJ2-1; 9 nucleotides align to TRBD2. CDR3 loop: CASSSGLANEQFF. The CDR3 bases are TGTGCCAGCAGCAGCGGACTAGCGAACGAGCAGTTCTTC.